This TCR beta chain was captured by sequencing in a study of T cells expressing NK-cell markers. Germline V gene sequence: CDR1 MNHEY, CDR2 SMNVEV (reference sequence). The CDR3 has 15 amino acids. TCRdb reanalyzed the 5' RACE reads and collapses them to one entry per CDR3 protein, without DNA. The table lists some 190,000 distinct CDR3 sequences. V and J are TRBV27 and TRBJ2-5. This sequence originates from a man between 18 and 69 years old in good health. The sample consisted of blood T cells: a sorted CD56 or NKG2C T cell subset, CD4+ or CD8+ T cells, or bulk PBMC T cells (not recorded which). CDR3 in amino acids: CASRGTTTEPETQYF.